This T cell receptor (beta chain) comes out of a study of T-cell memory formation after mild COVID-19. Across the study: Each donor largely had its own TCR clusters. General observations from the study: Later expanders leaned toward CD4+, whereas clones contracting from day 15 to 85 were balanced CD4/CD8.

In its sample, this clonotype was seen a few times. Its matching antigen is unknown. Trimming took 6 bases from V and 0 from J, leaving 15 bases between them. The CDR3 contains 16 residues. Germline loops: CDR1 KGHDR, CDR2 SFDVKD. TCRdb reprocessed the 5' RACE reads via MiXCR and lists one record per CDR3 protein. The profile shows around 130,000 distinct CDR3 sequences, approximately 5.9% of them singletons. This chain joins TRBV24-1 and TRBJ2-3, with a tentative D call TRBD1 (6 bases). This clonotype was sampled from an adult woman who had mild COVID-19 (a few samples of this study predate the infection). Cell type and time point are not known. Source material: PBMCs or a T cell subset sorted from them (not recorded which). DNA for the CDR3: TGTGCCACCAGTACCTCTCAGGGGTCTAGCACAGATACGCAGTATTTT. Protein: CATSTSQGSSTDTQYF.